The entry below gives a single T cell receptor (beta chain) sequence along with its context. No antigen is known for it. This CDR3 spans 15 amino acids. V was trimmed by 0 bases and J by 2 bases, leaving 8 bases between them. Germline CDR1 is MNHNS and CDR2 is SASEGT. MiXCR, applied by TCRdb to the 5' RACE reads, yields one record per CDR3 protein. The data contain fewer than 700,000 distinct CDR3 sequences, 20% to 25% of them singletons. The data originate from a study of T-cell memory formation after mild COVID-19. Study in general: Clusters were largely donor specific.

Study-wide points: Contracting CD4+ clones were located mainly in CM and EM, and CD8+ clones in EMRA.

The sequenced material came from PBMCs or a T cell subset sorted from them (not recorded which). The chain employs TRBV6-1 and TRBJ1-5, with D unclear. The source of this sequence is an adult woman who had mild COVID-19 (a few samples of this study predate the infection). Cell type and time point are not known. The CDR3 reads CASSEAEEGNQPQHF. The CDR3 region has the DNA TGTGCCAGCAGTGAAGCCGAGGAGGGCAATCAGCCCCAGCATTTT.